This T cell receptor (beta chain) came from a study of neurological immune-mediated disorders. TCRdb re-called the 5' RACE reads with MiXCR, one entry per CDR3 protein. The sample has some 57,000 distinct CDR3 sequences; about 3.3% are singletons. The CDR3 sequence is 14 residues long. Trimming cost V 0 bases and J 3 bases, with 6 bases left between them. Whole-study findings and limits: With the multiple sclerosis repertoire cluster, none of the clinical or MRI features showed an association. According to phylogenetic grouping, one related-CDR3 cluster, a possible signature, contained the repertoires of 18 of 34 multiple sclerosis patients.

As concerns this clonotype: Its antigen is unknown.

The chain employs TRBV12-3 or TRBV12-4 and TRBJ1-5; no firm D call. The sequencing sample was made of PBMCs. This TCR derives from a woman aged 60 to 75 with multiple sclerosis. The CDR3 protein is CASSLAGSNQPQHF. For the CDR3, the DNA is TGTGCCAGCAGTTTAGCGGGGTCCAATCAGCCCCAGCATTTT.